This T cell receptor beta chain comes out of a study of technical replicates of blood from a few donors. Measured with immunoSEQ multiplex PCR; TCRdb has only the in-frame clones, and not every one. The sample consists of over 50,000 clones, more than 95% of them appearing once. Trimming shortened V by 6 bases and J by 5 bases, and 13 bases separated the two germline ends. This CDR3 spans 13 amino acids. Germline values: CDR1 LNHDA, CDR2 SQIVND (reference sequence). This receptor was identified in a human donor in good health. The rearrangement uses TRBV19 and TRBJ1-2, with D maybe TRBD1 (5 bases). Sequencing used T cells isolated from PBMCs. CDR3 protein: CASSAGLGYGYTF. CDR3 DNA: TGTGCCAGTAGCGCAGGGTTAGGGTATGGCTACACCTTC. The variable domain in full, completed from reference TRBV19 and TRBJ1-2, reads DGGITQSPKYLFRKEGQNVTLSCEQNLNHDAMYWYRQDPGQGLRLIYYSQIVNDFQKGDIAEGYSVSREKKESFPLTVTSAQKNPTAFYLCASSAGLGYGYTFGSGTRLTVV.